The 20 T cell receptor beta chains listed next were all sequenced from one sample in a study of control samples from healthy donors and cancer patients. Profiling relied on immunoSEQ multiplex PCR, and the TCRdb table lists in-frame clones only, not all of them. The data show 150,000 to 200,000 clones, 85% to 90% seen once. Sequenced input: blood. The receptors originated from a woman between 25 and 40 years old in good health.

The rearrangement uses TRBV27 and TRBJ1-2; perhaps TRBD1 as D (5 bases). Trimming left V 3 bases short and J 0 bases short, with 17 bases between. CDR1 is MNHEY and CDR2 is SMNVEV in the germline V gene (reference sequence). The CDR3 length is 17 residues. CDR3 amino acids: CASSLGGGEASNYGYTF. The CDR3 DNA is TGTGCCAGCAGTTTGGGGGGAGGGGAGGCTTCTAACTATGGCTACACCTTC.

The chain links TRBV4-1 to TRBJ2-1, with 9 bases fitting TRBD2. J lost 8 bases, V lost 3 bases, and 11 bases had no gene match. The V gene's germline CDR1 is MGHRA and CDR2 YSYEKL. The CDR3 has 16 residues. CDR3 amino acids: CASSHRLAARGDEQFF. The CDR3, as DNA: TGCGCCAGCAGCCATAGACTAGCGGCCCGGGGGGATGAGCAGTTCTTC.

This chain uses TRBV13 with TRBJ2-7; D tentatively fits TRBD1 or TRBD2 (5 bases each). CDR1 is PRHDT, CDR2 FYEKMQ, per germline (reference sequence). Trimming took off 6 bases at V and 7 bases at J, with 19 bases between the two ends. This CDR3 is built from 14 residues. Written as DNA, the CDR3 is TGTGCCAGCAGGCCCATTGGGACCCTTTGGGAGCAGTACTTC. This encodes CASRPIGTLWEQYF.

The chain has TRBV11-3 and TRBJ2-7; TRBD1 matches at 10 bases. Germline-derived CDR1 and CDR2 are SGHNT and YENEEA. The junction had 7 bases not matched to a gene; V was cut back by 5 bases and J by 3 bases. The CDR3 is made up of 15 amino acids. In DNA form, the CDR3 reads TGTGCCAGCAGCACAAGACAGGGGGCAAGCTACGAGCAGTACTTC. This translates into CASSTRQGASYEQYF.

The rearrangement links TRBV7-9 to TRBJ1-2, with D unclear. The CDR3 consists of 12 residues. The V gene's germline CDR1 is SEHNR and CDR2 FQNEAQ (reference sequence). V lost 6 bases, J lost 7 bases, and 12 bases lay in between. The DNA for the CDR3 is TGTGCCAGCAGTTCGGACCTTAGTGGCTACACCTTC. Amino acids: CASSSDLSGYTF. The whole variable domain, filled in from reference TRBV7-9 and TRBJ1-2, reads DTGVSQNPRHKITKRGQNVTFRCDPISEHNRLYWYRQTLGQGPEFLTYFQNEAQLEKSRLLSDRFSAERPKGSFSTLEIQRTEQGDSAMYLCASSSDLSGYTFGSGTRLTVV.

The chain couples TRBV29-1 to TRBJ1-2; D remains ambiguous. The V gene's germline CDR1 is SQVTM and CDR2 ANQGSEA. V lost 7 bases, J lost 6 bases, and 12 bases lay in between. This CDR3 comprises 11 residues. The CDR3 bases are TGCAGCGCCCTCGTCTTTCATGGCTACACCTTC. It encodes CSALVFHGYTF.

The J gene is TRBJ2-3, the V gene TRBV5-8; 7 positions match TRBD1. In germline, CDR1 is SGHTS, CDR2 YDEGEE. The V and J ends lost 4 bases and 0 bases, in that order; junction bases with no gene match: 8. The CDR3 has 16 amino acids. Here the CDR3 DNA reads TGTGCCAGCAGCCTCCTTAGGGGGCTCAGCACAGATACGCAGTATTTT. Protein product: CASSLLRGLSTDTQYF.

Only a few counts were recorded for this clone. The chain joins TRBV10-3 to TRBJ1-1, with TRBD1 identical over 10 bases. Trimming took 6 bases from V and 6 from J; bases not matched to a gene: 13. Germline V gene data show CDR1 as ENHRY and CDR2 as SYGVKD. The CDR3 is made up of 16 amino acids. CDR3 sequence reads: CAISTTGTGDFAEAFF. As DNA, the CDR3 is TGTGCCATCAGCACAACCGGGACAGGGGATTTCGCTGAAGCTTTCTTT.

This clone has only one observation. The rearrangement joins TRBV5-1 to TRBJ2-5, with D possibly matching TRBD2 (6 bases). The CDR3 is 15 amino acids. Deletions cut 6 bases from V and 5 bases from J, with 20 bases between. From germline, CDR1 is SGHRS and CDR2 YFSETQ. DNA of the CDR3: TGCGCCAGCACCCTCGGGAGTAGCGCCCGGGAGACCCAGTACTTC. It encodes CASTLGSSARETQYF. Drawing the rest from reference TRBV5-1 and TRBJ2-5, the complete variable domain is KAGVTQTPRYLIKTRGQQVTLSCSPISGHRSVSWYQQTPGQGLQFLFEYFSETQRNKGNFPGRFSGRQFSNSRSEMNVSTLELGDSALYLCASTLGSSARETQYFGPGTRLLVL.

V gene TRBV19 combines with J gene TRBJ2-5; D might be TRBD2 (6 bases). V dropped 3 bases and J dropped 4 bases, with 9 bases sitting between them. The CDR3 is 13 amino acids. In germline, CDR1 is LNHDA, CDR2 SQIVND (reference sequence). DNA of the CDR3: TGTGCCAGTAGTATGTCCGGGGGAGAGACCCAGTACTTC. Translation: CASSMSGGETQYF. Full variable domain (missing parts from reference TRBV19 and TRBJ2-5): DGGITQSPKYLFRKEGQNVTLSCEQNLNHDAMYWYRQDPGQGLRLIYYSQIVNDFQKGDIAEGYSVSREKKESFPLTVTSAQKNPTAFYLCASSMSGGETQYFGPGTRLLVL.

The chain employs TRBV12-3 or TRBV12-4 and TRBJ2-1; D remains ambiguous. The CDR3 length is 11 residues. V was pared by 1 base and J by 12 bases, with 7 bases between. The CDR3 sequence: CASSLEVGQFF. In nucleotides, the CDR3 is TGTGCCAGCAGTTTAGAAGTTGGGCAGTTCTTC.

The gene calls are TRBV7-9 and TRBJ2-1; D remains unclear. The CDR3 runs to 17 residues. V lost 1 base and J 0 bases, leaving 13 bases between the germline ends. The germline V gene has CDR1 SEHNR and CDR2 FQNEAQ (reference sequence). CDR3 nucleotide sequence: TGTGCCAGCAGCTTAGAGGCACAGCGAAGCTCCTACAATGAGCAGTTCTTC. This encodes CASSLEAQRSSYNEQFF.

The chain carries TRBV5-1 and TRBJ2-2, with 12 bases fitting TRBD1. Germline V lookup: CDR1 SGHRS, CDR2 YFSETQ. This CDR3 contains 18 residues. V trimming: 0 bases; J trimming: 7 bases; junction bases outside the gene matches: 10. The CDR3 DNA follows: TGCGCCAGCAGCTTGGACGGAGCGGGACAGGGGGCCATCGGGGAGCTGTTTTTT. Translation gives CASSLDGAGQGAIGELFF. Full variable domain (outside the CDR3, taken from reference TRBV5-1 and TRBJ2-2): KAGVTQTPRYLIKTRGQQVTLSCSPISGHRSVSWYQQTPGQGLQFLFEYFSETQRNKGNFPGRFSGRQFSNSRSEMNVSTLELGDSALYLCASSLDGAGQGAIGELFFGEGSRLTVL.

The rearrangement joins TRBV5-1 to TRBJ2-2, with 7 bases aligning to TRBD2. The CDR3 extends over 17 amino acids. Germline CDR1 and CDR2: SGHRS and YFSETQ. V lost 5 bases and J lost 1; bases outside the gene matches: 11. The CDR3 region is CASRRNGEGVNTGELFF. As DNA, the CDR3 is TGCGCCAGCAGGCGCAATGGGGAGGGAGTGAACACCGGGGAGCTGTTTTTT.

The V and J genes are TRBV6-1 and TRBJ2-7, with D unclear. V lost 2 bases to trimming and J lost 3 bases, with 8 bases between them. Germline V gene sequence: CDR1 MNHNS, CDR2 SASEGT. The CDR3 extends over 13 amino acids. CDR3 DNA: TGTGCCAGCAGTGAACAGGACCTCTACGAGCAGTACGTC. Translated: CASSEQDLYEQYV.

This clone is a singleton in its sample. This chain joins TRBV18 and TRBJ1-5; D is possibly TRBD1 (6 bases). Germline V CDR1 and CDR2: KGHSH, LQKENI. Trimming removed 0 bases from V and 3 bases from J, with 12 bases in between. This CDR3 region has 16 residues. DNA of the CDR3: TGTGCCAGCTCACCACCGGCACAGGGACACAATCAGCCCCAGCATTTT. Translation gives CASSPPAQGHNQPQHF. Supplemented by reference TRBV18 and TRBJ1-5, the full variable domain reads NAGVMQNPRHLVRRRGQEARLRCSPMKGHSHVYWYRQLPEEGLKFMVYLQKENIIDESGMPKERFSAEFPKEGPSILRIQQVVRGDSAAYFCASSPPAQGHNQPQHFGDGTRLSIL.

V usage is TRBV6-5 and J usage is TRBJ1-2; 7 bases agree with TRBD1. V trimming: 5 bases; J trimming: 6 bases; junction bases outside the gene matches: 3. Per the germline V gene, CDR1 is MNHEY and CDR2 is SVGAGI. This CDR3 spans 12 amino acids. CDR3 sequence (DNA): TGTGCCAGCAGTCCTACAGGGGATGGCTACACCTTC. It translates to CASSPTGDGYTF.

This rearrangement joins TRBV14 to TRBJ1-2; D gene ambiguous. The CDR3 totals 14 residues. Germline V CDR1 and CDR2: SGHDN, FVKESK. Trimming removed 2 bases from V and 4 bases from J, with 11 bases in between. The CDR3 DNA reads TGTGCCAGCAGCCAAAGGGTCGGCTCCTATGGCTACACCTTC. Protein product: CASSQRVGSYGYTF.

The CDR3: CASSRARTGGGTDTQYF. The CDR3 coding sequence is TGTGCCAGTAGTCGAGCCCGGACAGGGGGAGGCACAGATACGCAGTATTTT. The rearrangement joins TRBV19 to TRBJ2-3; 10 nucleotides match TRBD1. The CDR3 runs to 17 residues. Trimming took 5 bases from V and 1 from J; bases not matched to a gene: 9. Germline loops: CDR1 LNHDA, CDR2 SQIVND (reference sequence).

The rearrangement uses TRBV7-2 and TRBJ2-3; tentatively, D is TRBD1 (5 bases). With 5 bases removed from V and 2 bases from J, the gap between germline ends came to 17 bases. The CDR3 consists of 16 residues. The V gene's germline CDR1 is SGHTA and CDR2 FQGNSA. This chain's CDR3 is CASSPWMTENTDTQYF. The CDR3 nucleotides are TGTGCCAGCAGCCCGTGGATGACAGAAAACACAGATACGCAGTATTTT.